This TCR beta chain was found in a study of blood T cell repertoires in COVID-19. Overall study context: The origin of the acute and convalescent COVID-19 samples was the United States, Italy and Spain. T cells, B-cell-depleted T cells, or PBMCs supplied cDNA or gDNA.

Clones were read by immunoSEQ multiplex PCR, and TCRdb kept only the in-frame ones, dropping some. The sample holds about 180,000 clones, 80% to 90% seen once. The CDR3 is 13 amino acids. Germline assignment: CDR1 SQVTM and CDR2 ANQGSEA. Losses at the gene ends were 7 bases for V and 7 bases for J; bases not matched to a gene: 7. The clonotype originates from a man in his 70s with active or convalescent COVID-19. The rearrangement links TRBV29-1 to TRBJ1-4; 9 bases fit TRBD1. Material for sequencing was peripheral blood. This CDR3 reads CSAQGQGGEKLFF. The CDR3 DNA follows: TGCAGCGCCCAGGGACAGGGTGGTGAAAAACTGTTTTTT.